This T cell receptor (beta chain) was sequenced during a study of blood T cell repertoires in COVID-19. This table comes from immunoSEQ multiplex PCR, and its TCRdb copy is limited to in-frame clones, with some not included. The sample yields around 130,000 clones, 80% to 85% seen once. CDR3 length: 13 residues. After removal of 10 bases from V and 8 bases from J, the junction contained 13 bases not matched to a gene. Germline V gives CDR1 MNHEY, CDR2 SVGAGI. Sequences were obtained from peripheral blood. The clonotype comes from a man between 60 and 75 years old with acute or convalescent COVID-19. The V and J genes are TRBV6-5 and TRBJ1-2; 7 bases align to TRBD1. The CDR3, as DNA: TGTGCCACCAGACAGGGCCAAGTCGGGGGCTACACCTTC. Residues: CATRQGQVGGYTF.